A single sample gave rise to the 25 T cell receptor beta chains below, sequenced in a study of blood T cells in healthy people across ages. Together with a sample-barcoded 5' primer, a J-beta primer mix was included in a second PCR lasting about 7 to 12 cycles. TCRdb reprocessed the 5' RACE reads with MiXCR, giving one entry per CDR3 protein. The data show hundreds of thousands of distinct CDR3 sequences, 32% seen once. Sequencing input: blood. All receptors derive from a woman over 75 in good health.

The chain carries TRBV5-1 and TRBJ2-7; D is possibly TRBD2 (6 bases). This CDR3 has 14 amino acids. Germline V gene data show CDR1 as SGHRS and CDR2 as YFSETQ. V shed 2 bases and J shed 2 bases, with 11 bases lying between them. The CDR3 protein is CASSFAGSPYEQYF. In DNA form, the CDR3 reads TGCGCCAGCAGCTTCGCCGGGAGCCCCTACGAGCAGTACTTC.

For this clonotype: A single base separates this from a much larger clone, so it may be a read error. This chain links TRBV3-1 with TRBJ2-7, with D tentatively TRBD1 or TRBD2 (6 bases each). V was clipped by 4 bases and J by 7 bases, with 26 bases between them. Germline CDR1 reads LGHDT; CDR2 reads YNNKEL (reference sequence). This CDR3 is 17 amino acids long. The DNA of the CDR3 is TGTGCCAGCAGCCCAGCGGATGGGGGGCGTCTGTACAATGAGCAGTACTTC. This sequence encodes CASSPADGGRLYNEQYF.

The V and J genes are TRBV12-3 or TRBV12-4 and TRBJ2-3; the match to TRBD2 covers 8 bases. Trimming at V came to 5 bases and at J to 9 bases, leaving 4 bases not matched to a gene. This CDR3 region has 12 residues. CDR3 sequence (DNA): TGTGCCAGCAGTCGGACTAGCCAGACGCAGTATTTT. It specifies CASSRTSQTQYF.

The V call is TRBV5-1, the J call TRBJ2-5; 7 bases agree with TRBD1. J gave up 5 bases and V 4 bases, and 14 bases lay outside the gene matches. Germline V gene lookup returns CDR1 SGHRS and CDR2 YFSETQ. The CDR3 runs 16 residues. CDR3 nucleotide sequence: TGCGCCAGCAGCCACTCAGGGGGTACCTCAAAGGAGACCCAGTACTTC. It encodes CASSHSGGTSKETQYF.

V usage is TRBV6-2 or TRBV6-3 and J usage is TRBJ1-1, with 7 bases identical to TRBD1. The V and J ends lost 6 bases and 9 bases, in that order; junction bases with no gene match: 7. CDR3 size: 12 residues. The germline gives CDR1 MNHEY, CDR2 SVGEGT. As DNA, the CDR3 is TGTGCCAGCAGCAGGGACAGCTCCCAAGCTTTCTTT. Its protein product is CASSRDSSQAFF.

Many counts were recorded for this clonotype. The chain couples TRBV9 to TRBJ2-5; 7 nucleotides match TRBD2. Germline V gene sequence: CDR1 SGDLS, CDR2 YYNGEE. After removal of 0 bases from V and 5 bases from J, the junction contained 10 bases not matched to a gene. The CDR3 is 16 residues long. For the CDR3, the DNA is TGTGCCAGCAGCGTAGCGGGACTATCCACGGGTGAGACCCAGTACTTC. It encodes CASSVAGLSTGETQYF.

This clonotype occurred many times. In DNA form, the CDR3 reads TGCAGCGTTGAATACGCCGGCAGGGGGAACGAGCAGTACTTC. It is translated as CSVEYAGRGNEQYF. This chain joins TRBV29-1 and TRBJ2-7, with 7 bases fitting TRBD1. V lost 2 bases and J lost 5; bases outside the gene matches: 9. The CDR3 length is 14 residues. Per the germline V gene, CDR1 is SQVTM and CDR2 is ANQGSEA.

There are many counts of this clonotype. This chain joins TRBV15 and TRBJ2-5, with TRBD1 identical over 8 bases. CDR1 is LNHNV and CDR2 is YYDKDF in the germline V gene (reference sequence). The CDR3 loop spans 15 amino acids. With 3 bases clipped from V and 9 bases from J, the junction kept 12 bases outside the gene matches. CDR3 region: CATSRARTGRGAQYF. The DNA of the CDR3 is TGTGCCACCAGCAGGGCCCGGACAGGGAGAGGGGCCCAGTACTTC.

Note on this clonotype: Since a much larger clone is just one base distant, this may be a read error. The chain couples TRBV12-3 or TRBV12-4 to TRBJ2-3; the D gene could be TRBD1 or TRBD2 (6 bases each). Trimming pared 3 bases from V and 4 bases from J, leaving 14 bases between. The CDR3 contains 15 residues. The CDR3 region has the DNA TGTGCCAGCAGTTTCGGGGGCTCTAGCGCAGATACGCAGTATTTT. It specifies CASSFGGSSADTQYF.

This clonotype was seen ten or more times. The gene calls are TRBV19 and TRBJ2-7; D is ambiguous. CDR1 is LNHDA and CDR2 is SQIVND in the germline V gene (reference sequence). This CDR3 spans 14 amino acids. V was trimmed by 3 bases and J by 1 base, leaving 10 bases between them. The CDR3 DNA reads TGTGCCAGTAGTATTTCGGACGGTTCCTACGAGCAGTACTTC. This translates into CASSISDGSYEQYF.

The V and J genes are TRBV29-1 and TRBJ1-5; D not resolved. V gave up 8 bases and J gave up 5 bases, with 7 bases separating them. The CDR3 runs to 10 residues. Germline lookup yields CDR1 SQVTM and CDR2 ANQGSEA. The CDR3 spells CSPNDQPQHF. CDR3 DNA: TGCAGCCCTAATGATCAGCCCCAGCATTTT.

The chain couples TRBV5-1 to TRBJ2-1; 7 nucleotides line up with TRBD1. The CDR3 totals 13 residues. The germline V gene has CDR1 SGHRS and CDR2 YFSETQ. The junction had 4 bases not matched to a gene; V was cut back by 3 bases and J by 7 bases. CDR3 sequence: CASSWGQRNEQFF. The DNA for the CDR3 is TGCGCCAGCAGCTGGGGACAGAGAAATGAGCAGTTCTTC.

This clonotype was found many times. The rearrangement links TRBV7-2 to TRBJ1-2; D uncertain. This CDR3 is built from 16 residues. Germline V gene sequence: CDR1 SGHTA, CDR2 FQGNSA. Between the trimmed V and J ends, which lost 3 bases and 4 bases, there was a span of 18 bases. This CDR3 reads CASSLERVPDVYGYTF. The CDR3 DNA is TGTGCCAGCAGCTTGGAGCGGGTTCCTGATGTCTATGGCTACACCTTC.

As for this clonotype: Just one base apart from a much larger clone, this may be a read error. V usage is TRBV7-2 and J usage is TRBJ2-7, with D possibly called TRBD1 or TRBD2 (6 bases each). The CDR3 has 14 amino acids. Trimming took off 5 bases at V and 7 bases at J, with 18 bases between the two ends. CDR1 is SGHTA, CDR2 FQGNSA, per germline. This CDR3 reads CASSKGGLRNEQYF. Here the CDR3 DNA reads TGTGCCAGCAGCAAGGGGGGCCTTCGCAATGAGCAGTACTTC.

Of note for this clonotype: It may be a read error: a sequence one base away is much more abundant. The CDR3 DNA reads as TGCAGTGCTTCCCCGACTACAAGCTCCTACAGTGAGCAGTTCTTC. Protein: CSASPTTSSYSEQFF. The V gene is TRBV20-1, the J gene TRBJ2-1; D is perhaps TRBD2 (5 bases). CDR3 size: 15 residues. Looked up from germline, CDR1 is DFQATT and CDR2 is SNEGSKA (reference sequence).

The J gene is TRBJ2-1, the V gene TRBV9, with 7 bases identical to TRBD1. This CDR3 region has 15 residues. Germline V gene sequence: CDR1 SGDLS, CDR2 YYNGEE. Trimming cost V 7 bases and J 6 bases; bases outside gene matches: 13. The CDR3 sequence is CASGPSDHRGNEQFF. In nucleotides, the CDR3 is TGTGCCAGCGGCCCTTCAGACCACAGGGGCAATGAGCAGTTCTTC.

This clonotype has at least ten counts. The chain links TRBV24-1 to TRBJ2-3, with D possibly being TRBD2 (6 bases). CDR1 is KGHDR, CDR2 SFDVKD, per germline. V lost 4 bases to trimming and J lost 2 bases, with 12 bases between them. The CDR3 is 15 amino acids. As DNA, the CDR3 is TGTGCCACCAGTGAACGGGGGTCCCCCACAGATACGCAGTATTTT. It encodes CATSERGSPTDTQYF.

The sample holds many counts of this clonotype. This rearrangement joins TRBV9 to TRBJ1-2, with D perhaps TRBD1 (5 bases). CDR1 is SGDLS, CDR2 YYNGEE, per germline. This CDR3 spans 13 amino acids. V was cut by 0 bases and J by 8 bases, with 11 bases left in between. The CDR3 spells CASSVVTGGGYTF. CDR3 DNA sequence: TGTGCCAGCAGCGTAGTAACAGGAGGAGGCTACACCTTC.

This clonotype was recorded a few times. V gene TRBV3-1 combines with J gene TRBJ1-1, with D possibly TRBD1 on 6 matching bases. The CDR3 extends over 13 amino acids. V lost 5 bases and J 5 bases, leaving 12 bases between the germline ends. Germline values: CDR1 LGHDT, CDR2 YNNKEL (reference sequence). The CDR3 sequence: CASSIRRGTEAFF. The CDR3 region has the DNA TGTGCCAGCAGCATTAGAAGGGGGACTGAAGCTTTCTTT. The whole variable domain, filled in from reference TRBV3-1 and TRBJ1-1, reads DTAVSQTPKYLVTQMGNDKSIKCEQNLGHDTMYWYKQDSKKFLKIMFSYNNKELIINETVPNRFSPKSPDKAHLNLHINSLELGDSAVYFCASSIRRGTEAFFGQGTRLTVV.

This clonotype has a count of ten or more. The chain uses TRBV5-5 and TRBJ2-7; 10 bases map to TRBD1. Germline lookup yields CDR1 SGHKS and CDR2 YYEKEE (reference sequence). The length of the CDR3 is 14 residues. The ends lost 5 bases at V and 4 bases at J; junction bases unmatched: 6. The DNA of the CDR3 is TGTGCCAGCAGAGGGGGACAGGGGCAATACGAGCAGTACTTC. It yields the protein CASRGGQGQYEQYF.

This clonotype was recorded many times. The chain carries TRBV5-1 and TRBJ2-5; 12 nucleotides align to TRBD2. CDR3 length: 17 residues. Germline-derived CDR1 and CDR2 are SGHRS and YFSETQ. V shed 3 bases and J 5 bases; nucleotides not matched to a gene: 11. The DNA of the CDR3 is TGCGCCAGCAGCTCCGCTCCTTCGACTAGCGGGGGTGAGACCCAGTACTTC. Protein sequence: CASSSAPSTSGGETQYF.

The V and J genes are TRBV28 and TRBJ1-5; 8 bases map to TRBD1. The junction had 6 bases not matched to a gene; V was cut back by 5 bases and J by 6 bases. The CDR3 runs 14 residues. The V gene's germline CDR1 is MDHEN and CDR2 SYDVKM. CDR3 in DNA: TGTGCCAGCAGTCCCCAGGGGGCTGGTCAGCCCCAGCATTTT. Translation gives CASSPQGAGQPQHF.

The V and J genes are TRBV6-1 and TRBJ2-3, with TRBD2 identical over 13 bases. The CDR3 consists of 18 residues. Unmatched junction bases numbered 11, after V lost 6 bases and J lost 2 bases. Germline CDR1 is MNHNS and CDR2 is SASEGT. CDR3 in amino acids: CASSRGTSGVINTDTQYF. The CDR3 coding sequence is TGTGCCAGCAGCCGTGGGACTAGCGGGGTAATAAACACAGATACGCAGTATTTT.

V and J are TRBV20-1 and TRBJ1-5; possible D gene TRBD1, 5 bases. This CDR3 is built from 17 residues. V was shortened by 0 bases and J by 2 bases, with 17 bases between the two germline ends. Germline V gives CDR1 DFQATT, CDR2 SNEGSKA (reference sequence). The DNA for the CDR3 is TGCAGTGCTAGAGATCGGCCCGGACACGGGGGCAATCAGCCCCAGCATTTT. This translates into CSARDRPGHGGNQPQHF.

This clonotype has a count of ten or more. V usage is TRBV6-1 and J usage is TRBJ1-2; D not resolved. V was shortened by 2 bases and J by 13 bases, with 8 bases between the two germline ends. The CDR3 runs to 10 residues. CDR1 is MNHNS, CDR2 SASEGT, per germline. The CDR3 DNA sequence: TGTGCCAGCAGTGAAACGGAGGTCACCTTC. It specifies CASSETEVTF.